This T cell receptor beta chain was captured by sequencing in a study of OX40 agonist ivuxolimab in advanced cancers. The wider study: Patients received the agonistic anti-OX40 (CD134) antibody ivuxolimab.

This CDR3 region has 16 residues. The germline CDR1 and CDR2 sequences are SGHVS and FNYEAQ. The V gene end was trimmed by 5 bases and the J gene end by 6 bases; junction bases not matched to a gene: 11. Here immunoSEQ multiplex PCR was the method, and the copy in TCRdb shows in-frame clones only, minus some. The sample records roughly 16,000 clones, over 75% being singletons. The sequencing used CD4+ or CD8+ T cells sorted from blood, collected in a trial of the OX40 agonist ivuxolimab. This chain connects TRBV7-6 to TRBJ2-7; 12 bases line up with TRBD1. This TCR was recovered from an adult with an advanced solid tumor such as melanoma, head and neck, liver or kidney cancer. The CDR3 nucleotides are TGTGCCAGCAGCCCGTCCCGGGACAGGGGGCCACTCGAGCAGTACTTC. This codes for CASSPSRDRGPLEQYF.